This TCR beta chain was obtained from a study of graft-versus-host responses after intestinal transplantation. The repertoire was sequenced with immunoSEQ multiplex PCR; TCRdb's copy has only in-frame clones and lacks some. Of about 54,000 clones listed, about 90% are singletons. V shed 7 bases and J shed 3 bases, with 9 bases lying between them. The CDR3 is 11 amino acids. In germline, CDR1 is GTSNPN, CDR2 SVGIG (reference sequence). The source was PBMCs, collected roughly 95 weeks after intestinal transplant. This chain links TRBV30 with TRBJ1-2; D is uncertain. This receptor was obtained from a human patient who received an intestinal transplant, so some T cells may come from the graft donor. CDR3 sequence: CAYGRDYGYTF. Here the CDR3 DNA reads TGTGCCTATGGGAGGGACTATGGCTACACCTTC.